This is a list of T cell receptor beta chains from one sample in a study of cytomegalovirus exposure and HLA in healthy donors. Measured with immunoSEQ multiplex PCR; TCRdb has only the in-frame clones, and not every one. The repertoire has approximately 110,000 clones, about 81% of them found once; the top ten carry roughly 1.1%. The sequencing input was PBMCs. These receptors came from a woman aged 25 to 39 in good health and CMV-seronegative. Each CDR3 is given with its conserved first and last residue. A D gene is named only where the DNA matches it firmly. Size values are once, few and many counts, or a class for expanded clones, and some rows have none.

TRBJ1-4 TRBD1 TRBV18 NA CASSSTGFSNEKLFF TGTGCCAGCTCATCGACAGGGTTCTCTAATGAAAAACTGTTTTTT
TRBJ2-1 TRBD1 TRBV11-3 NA CASSSRGPGFNEQFF TGTGCCAGCAGCTCCAGGGGGCCCGGGTTCAATGAGCAGTTCTTC
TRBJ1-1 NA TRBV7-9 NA CASSLGFGTEAFF TGTGCCAGCAGCTTGGGCTTCGGCACTGAAGCTTTCTTT
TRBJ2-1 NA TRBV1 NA CTSELDRDSYNEQFF TGCACCAGCGAACTAGACAGGGACTCCTACAATGAGCAGTTCTTC
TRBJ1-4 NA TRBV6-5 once CASSYGAGEKLFF TGTGCCAGCAGTTACGGGGCAGGTGAAAAACTGTTTTTT
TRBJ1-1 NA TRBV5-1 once CASKFQGNTEAFF TGCGCCAGCAAGTTTCAGGGAAACACTGAAGCTTTCTTT
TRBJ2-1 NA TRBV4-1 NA CASSQEGSVVREQFF TGCGCCAGCAGCCAAGAAGGTAGTGTGGTGAGGGAGCAGTTCTTC
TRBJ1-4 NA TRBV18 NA CASSPPGGDATNEKLFF TGTGCCAGCTCACCACCGGGGGGTGATGCAACTAATGAAAAACTGTTTTTT
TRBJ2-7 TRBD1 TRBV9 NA CASSVGGTGSPYEQYF TGTGCCAGCAGCGTAGGGGGGACAGGGAGCCCGTACGAGCAGTACTTC
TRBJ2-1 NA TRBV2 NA CASSIRVSGNEQFF TGTGCCAGCAGTATCCGGGTCTCAGGGAATGAGCAGTTCTTC
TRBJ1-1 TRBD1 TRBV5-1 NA CASSFVTGGRNTEAFF TGCGCCAGCAGCTTCGTGACAGGGGGCAGGAACACTGAAGCTTTCTTT
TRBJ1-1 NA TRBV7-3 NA CASSYGDRRTEAFF TGTGCCAGCAGCTATGGCGATCGGAGGACTGAAGCTTTCTTT
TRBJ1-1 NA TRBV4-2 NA CASSQSGSRTEAFF TGTGCCAGCAGCCAGAGCGGGAGCCGTACTGAAGCTTTCTTT
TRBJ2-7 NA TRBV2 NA CASSKGLLNTYEQYF TGTGCCAGCAGTAAGGGACTTCTTAACACCTACGAGCAGTACTTC
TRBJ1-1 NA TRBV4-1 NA CASSQPRRGNTEAFF TGCGCCAGCAGCCAACCCCGTCGGGGGAACACTGAAGCTTTCTTT
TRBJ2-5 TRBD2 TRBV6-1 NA CASTPLAGGVETQYF TGTGCCAGCACCCCCCTAGCGGGGGGTGTGGAGACCCAGTACTTC
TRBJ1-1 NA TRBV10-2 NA CASSDRGGTEAFF TGCGCCAGCAGTGATCGGGGTGGGACTGAAGCTTTCTTT
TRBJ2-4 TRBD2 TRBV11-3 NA CASSLGGGRSNIQYF TGTGCCAGCAGCTTAGGCGGCGGGAGGAGTAACATTCAGTACTTC
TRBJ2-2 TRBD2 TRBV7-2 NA CASSFGGGQINTGELFF TGTGCCAGCAGCTTCGGGGGGGGGCAGATAAACACCGGGGAGCTGTTTTTT
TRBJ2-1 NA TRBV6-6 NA CASINGRSYNEQFF TGTGCCAGCATCAACGGGAGATCCTACAATGAGCAGTTCTTC
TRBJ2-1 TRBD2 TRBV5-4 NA CASSPWTSGRMGYNEQFF TGTGCCAGCAGCCCCTGGACTAGCGGGAGGATGGGTTACAATGAGCAGTTCTTC
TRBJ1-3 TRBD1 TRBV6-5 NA CASSSDRVGSGNTIYF TGTGCCAGCAGTTCGGACAGGGTGGGATCTGGAAACACCATATATTTT
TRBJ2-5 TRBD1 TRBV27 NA CASGWDRQETQYF TGTGCCAGCGGCTGGGACAGACAAGAGACCCAGTACTTC
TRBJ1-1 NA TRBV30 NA CASITGSEAFF TGTGCCTCGATCACAGGGTCTGAAGCTTTCTTT
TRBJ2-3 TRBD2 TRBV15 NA CATSRNRAGVVDTQYF TGTGCCACCAGCAGAAATCGGGCGGGGGTAGTGGATACGCAGTATTTT
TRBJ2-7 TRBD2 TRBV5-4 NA CASSFGRGGSYEQYF TGTGCCAGCAGCTTCGGCCGGGGGGGGAGCTACGAGCAGTACTTC
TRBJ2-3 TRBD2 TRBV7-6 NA CASSSPPSGRGLDTQYF TGTGCCAGCAGCTCTCCGCCTAGCGGGAGGGGTTTAGATACGCAGTATTTT
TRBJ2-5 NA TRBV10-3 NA CAISDLPEASRQETQYF TGTGCCATCAGTGACTTACCCGAGGCCTCCCGGCAAGAGACCCAGTACTTC
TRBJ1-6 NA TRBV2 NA CASRDSRDTINSPLHF TGTGCCAGCAGGGACTCTCGGGACACTATTAATTCACCCCTCCACTTT
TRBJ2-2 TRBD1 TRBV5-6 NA CASSSTGVYSGELFF TGTGCCAGCAGCTCTACAGGGGTTTATTCCGGGGAGCTGTTTTTT
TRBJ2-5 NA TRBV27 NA CASSLGSTETQYF TGTGCCAGCAGTTTAGGTAGTACTGAGACCCAGTACTTC
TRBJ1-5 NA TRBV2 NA CASSETTSDQPQHF TGTGCCAGCAGTGAAACAACAAGCGATCAGCCCCAGCATTTT
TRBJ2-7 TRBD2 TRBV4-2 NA CASSQDYLAGGLSYEQYF TGTGCCAGCAGCCAGGACTATTTAGCGGGAGGTCTTTCCTACGAGCAGTACTTC
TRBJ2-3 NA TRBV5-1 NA CASSLNLIQGRSDTQYF TGCGCCAGCAGCTTGAATTTAATTCAGGGTCGATCAGATACGCAGTATTTT
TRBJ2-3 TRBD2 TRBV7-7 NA CASSLTSGDTDTQYF TGTGCTAGCAGCTTAACTAGCGGGGATACAGATACGCAGTATTTT
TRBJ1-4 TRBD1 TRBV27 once CASKSGTGYEKLFF TGTGCCAGCAAATCCGGGACAGGTTATGAAAAACTGTTTTTT
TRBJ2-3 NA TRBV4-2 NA CASSQGYGRGKDTQYF TGTGCCAGCAGCCAGGGTTACGGGAGAGGGAAAGATACGCAGTATTTT
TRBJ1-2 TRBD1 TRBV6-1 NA CAGGPGQPYGYTF TGTGCCGGGGGCCCGGGACAGCCTTATGGCTACACCTTC
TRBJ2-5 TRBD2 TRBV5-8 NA CASSLGLTSGVQETQYF TGTGCCAGCAGCCTGGGGTTGACTAGCGGAGTTCAAGAGACCCAGTACTTC
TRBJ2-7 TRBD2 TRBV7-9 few CSSSLSIGLAGVEQYF TGTTCCAGCAGCTTAAGTATCGGTCTAGCGGGAGTCGAGCAGTACTTC
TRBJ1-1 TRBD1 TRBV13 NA CASSPGGRYTEAFF TGTGCCAGCAGCCCAGGGGGACGGTACACTGAAGCTTTCTTT
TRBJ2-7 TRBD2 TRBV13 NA CASSLGASGSYEQYF TGTGCCAGCAGCTTAGGGGCTAGCGGGAGCTACGAGCAGTACTTC
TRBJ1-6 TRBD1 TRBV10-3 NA CAISATGGNSPLHF TGTGCCATCAGTGCGACAGGGGGAAATTCACCCCTCCACTTT
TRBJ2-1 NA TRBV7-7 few CASSLAPSPSDEQFF TGTGCTAGCAGCTTAGCACCTAGCCCGTCGGATGAGCAGTTCTTC
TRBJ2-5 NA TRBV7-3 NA CASSLIGASQETQYF TGTGCCAGCAGCTTAATTGGTGCCAGCCAAGAGACCCAGTACTTC
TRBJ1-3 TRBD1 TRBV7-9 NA CASSPRGNSGNTIYF TGTGCCAGCAGCCCCAGGGGGAACTCTGGAAACACCATATATTTT
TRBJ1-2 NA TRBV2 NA CASSYRAETYGYTF TGTGCCAGCAGTTACAGGGCGGAGACCTATGGCTACACCTTC
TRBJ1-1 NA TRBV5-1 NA CASTQAAMNTEAFF TGCGCCAGCACTCAGGCTGCAATGAACACTGAAGCTTTCTTT
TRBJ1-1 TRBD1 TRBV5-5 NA CASSTRTGRNTEAFF TGTGCCAGCAGCACCCGGACAGGAAGGAACACTGAAGCTTTCTTT
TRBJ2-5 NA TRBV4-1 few CASSQGYLETQYF TGCGCCAGCAGCCAAGGTTATTTAGAGACCCAGTACTTC
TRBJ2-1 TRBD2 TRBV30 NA CAWSVSAGGLEQFF TGTGCCTGGAGTGTATCGGCGGGGGGTTTGGAGCAGTTCTTC
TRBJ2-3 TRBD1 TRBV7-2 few CASSKQGVGDTQYF TGTGCCAGCAGCAAACAGGGGGTTGGAGATACGCAGTATTTT
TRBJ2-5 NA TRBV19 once CASSMRIQETQYF TGTGCCAGTAGTATGCGGATACAAGAGACCCAGTACTTC
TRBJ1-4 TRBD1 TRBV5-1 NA CASSLGMTGAVATNEKLFF TGCGCCAGCAGCTTGGGGATGACAGGGGCCGTTGCAACTAATGAAAAACTGTTTTTT
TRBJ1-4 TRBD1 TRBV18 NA CASSPQGDSEKLFF TGTGCCAGCTCCCCACAGGGGGATTCTGAAAAACTGTTTTTT
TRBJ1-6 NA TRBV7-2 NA CASSLLDSPLHF TGTGCCAGCAGCCTACTAGACTCACCCCTCCACTTT
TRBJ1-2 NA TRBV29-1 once CSDRTANYGYTF TGCAGCGACAGGACGGCGAACTATGGCTACACCTTC
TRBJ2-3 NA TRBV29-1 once CSVEYFRAGITDTQYF TGCAGCGTTGAGTACTTCAGGGCCGGAATTACAGATACGCAGTATTTT
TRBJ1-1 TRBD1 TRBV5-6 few CASSLGYRGAFF TGTGCCAGCAGCTTGGGCTACAGGGGAGCTTTCTTT